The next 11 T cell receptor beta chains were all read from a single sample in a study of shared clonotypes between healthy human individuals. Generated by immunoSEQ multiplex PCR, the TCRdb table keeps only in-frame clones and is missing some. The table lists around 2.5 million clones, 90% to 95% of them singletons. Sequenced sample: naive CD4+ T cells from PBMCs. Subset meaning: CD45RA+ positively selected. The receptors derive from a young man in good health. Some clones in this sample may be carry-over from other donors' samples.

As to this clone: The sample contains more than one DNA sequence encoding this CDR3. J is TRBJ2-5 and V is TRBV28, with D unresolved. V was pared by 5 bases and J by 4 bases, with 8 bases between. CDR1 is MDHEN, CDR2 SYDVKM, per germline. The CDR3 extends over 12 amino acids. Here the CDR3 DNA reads TGTGCCAGCAGTGCAGGCCGAGAGACCCAGTACTTC. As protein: CASSAGRETQYF.

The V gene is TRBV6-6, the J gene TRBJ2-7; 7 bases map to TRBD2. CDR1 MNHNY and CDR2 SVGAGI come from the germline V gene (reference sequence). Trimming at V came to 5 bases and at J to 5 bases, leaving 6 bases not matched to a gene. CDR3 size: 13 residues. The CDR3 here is CASSPPGRDEQYF. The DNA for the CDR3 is TGTGCCAGCAGTCCACCGGGGAGGGACGAGCAGTACTTC.

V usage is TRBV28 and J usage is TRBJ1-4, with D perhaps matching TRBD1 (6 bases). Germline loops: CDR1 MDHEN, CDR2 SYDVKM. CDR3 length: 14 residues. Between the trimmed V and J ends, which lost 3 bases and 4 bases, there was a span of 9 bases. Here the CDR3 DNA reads TGTGCCAGCAGTTTCACAGGGATTAATGAAAAACTGTTTTTT. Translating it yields CASSFTGINEKLFF.

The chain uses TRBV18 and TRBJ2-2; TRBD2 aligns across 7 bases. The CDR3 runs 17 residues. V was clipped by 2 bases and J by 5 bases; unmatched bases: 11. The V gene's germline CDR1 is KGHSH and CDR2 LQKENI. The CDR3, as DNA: TGTGCCAGCTCACCATCTTCGGGGGGACGAGGTACCGGGGAGCTGTTTTTT. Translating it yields CASSPSSGGRGTGELFF.

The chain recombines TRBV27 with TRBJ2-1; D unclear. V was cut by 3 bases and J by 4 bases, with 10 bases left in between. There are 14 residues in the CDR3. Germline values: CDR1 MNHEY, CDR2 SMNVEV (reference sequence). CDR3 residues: CASSFDLAYNEQFF. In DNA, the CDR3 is TGTGCCAGCAGTTTCGATTTGGCTTACAATGAGCAGTTCTTC.

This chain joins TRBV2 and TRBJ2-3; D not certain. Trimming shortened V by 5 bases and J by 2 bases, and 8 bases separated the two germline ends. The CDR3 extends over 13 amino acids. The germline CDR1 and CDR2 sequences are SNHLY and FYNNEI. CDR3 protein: CASSYTPTDTQYF. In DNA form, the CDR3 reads TGTGCCAGCAGTTATACACCCACAGATACGCAGTATTTT.

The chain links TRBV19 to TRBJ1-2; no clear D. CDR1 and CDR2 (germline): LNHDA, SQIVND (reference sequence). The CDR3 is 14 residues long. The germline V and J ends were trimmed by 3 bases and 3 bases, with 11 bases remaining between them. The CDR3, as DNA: TGTGCCAGTAGTATTAGCGGAGGCGACTATGGCTACACCTTC. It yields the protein CASSISGGDYGYTF.

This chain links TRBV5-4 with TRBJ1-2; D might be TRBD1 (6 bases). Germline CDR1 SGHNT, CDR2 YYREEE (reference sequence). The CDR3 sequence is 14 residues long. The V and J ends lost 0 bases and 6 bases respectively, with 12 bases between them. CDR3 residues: CASSLVSRGDGYTF. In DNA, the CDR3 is TGTGCCAGCAGCTTGGTTAGCAGGGGCGATGGCTACACCTTC.

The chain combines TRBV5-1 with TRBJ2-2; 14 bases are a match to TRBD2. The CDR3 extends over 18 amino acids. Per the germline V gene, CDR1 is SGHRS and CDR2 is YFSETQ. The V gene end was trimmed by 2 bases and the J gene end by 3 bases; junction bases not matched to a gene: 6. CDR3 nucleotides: TGCGCCAGCAGCTTAGGACTAGCGGGAGGAACCGACACCGGGGAGCTGTTTTTT. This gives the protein CASSLGLAGGTDTGELFF.

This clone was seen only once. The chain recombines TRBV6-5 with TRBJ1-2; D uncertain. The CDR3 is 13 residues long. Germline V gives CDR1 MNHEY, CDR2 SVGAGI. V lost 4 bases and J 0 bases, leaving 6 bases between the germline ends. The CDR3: CASSWRSNYGYTF. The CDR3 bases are TGTGCCAGCAGTTGGCGATCTAACTATGGCTACACCTTC.

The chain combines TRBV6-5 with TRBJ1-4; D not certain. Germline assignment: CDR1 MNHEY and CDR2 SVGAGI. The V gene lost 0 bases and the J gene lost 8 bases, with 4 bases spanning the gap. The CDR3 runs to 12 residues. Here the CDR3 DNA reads TGTGCCAGCAGTTACTCGAACGAAAAACTGTTTTTT. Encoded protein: CASSYSNEKLFF.